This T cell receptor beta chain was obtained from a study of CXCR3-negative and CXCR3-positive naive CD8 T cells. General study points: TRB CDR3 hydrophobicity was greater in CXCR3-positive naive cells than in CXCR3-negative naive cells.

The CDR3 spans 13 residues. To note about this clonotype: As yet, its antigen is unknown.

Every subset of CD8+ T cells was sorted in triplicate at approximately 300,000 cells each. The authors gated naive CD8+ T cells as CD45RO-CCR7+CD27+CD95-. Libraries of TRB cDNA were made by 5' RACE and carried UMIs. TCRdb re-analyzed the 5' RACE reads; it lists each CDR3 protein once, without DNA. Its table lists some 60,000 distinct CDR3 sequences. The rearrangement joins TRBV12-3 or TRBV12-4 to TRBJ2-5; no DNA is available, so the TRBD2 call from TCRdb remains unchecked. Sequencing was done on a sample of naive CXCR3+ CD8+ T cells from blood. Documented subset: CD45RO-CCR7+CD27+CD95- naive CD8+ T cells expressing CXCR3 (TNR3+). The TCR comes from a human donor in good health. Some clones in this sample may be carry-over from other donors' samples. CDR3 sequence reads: CASSHGLVAVQYF.